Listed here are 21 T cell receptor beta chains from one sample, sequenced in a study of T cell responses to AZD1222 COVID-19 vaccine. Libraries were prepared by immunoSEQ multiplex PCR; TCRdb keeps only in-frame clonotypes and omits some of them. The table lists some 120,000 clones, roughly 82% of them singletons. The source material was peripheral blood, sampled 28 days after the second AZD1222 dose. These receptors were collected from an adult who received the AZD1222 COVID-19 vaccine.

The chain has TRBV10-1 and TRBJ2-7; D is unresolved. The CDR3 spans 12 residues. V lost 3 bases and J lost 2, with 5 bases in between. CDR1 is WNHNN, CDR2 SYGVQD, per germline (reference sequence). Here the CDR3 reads CASSEGPYEQYF. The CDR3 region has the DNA TGCGCCAGCAGTGAAGGGCCCTACGAGCAGTACTTC.

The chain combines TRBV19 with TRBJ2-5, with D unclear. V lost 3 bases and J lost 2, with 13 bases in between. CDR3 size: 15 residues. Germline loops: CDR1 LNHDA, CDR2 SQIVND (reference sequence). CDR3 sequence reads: CASSITLRKQETQYF. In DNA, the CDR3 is TGTGCCAGTAGTATCACACTGCGGAAACAAGAGACCCAGTACTTC.

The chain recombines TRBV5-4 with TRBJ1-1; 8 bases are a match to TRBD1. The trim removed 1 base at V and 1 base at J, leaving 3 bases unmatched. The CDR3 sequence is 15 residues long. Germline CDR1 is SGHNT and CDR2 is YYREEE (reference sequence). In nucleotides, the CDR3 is TGTGCCAGCAGCTTGATGGACAGGGCGAACACTGAAGCTTTCTTT. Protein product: CASSLMDRANTEAFF. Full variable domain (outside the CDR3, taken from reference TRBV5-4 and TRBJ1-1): ETGVTQSPTHLIKTRGQQVTLRCSSQSGHNTVSWYQQALGQGPQFIFQYYREEENGRGNFPPRFSGLQFPNYSSELNVNALELDDSALYLCASSLMDRANTEAFFGQGTRLTVV.

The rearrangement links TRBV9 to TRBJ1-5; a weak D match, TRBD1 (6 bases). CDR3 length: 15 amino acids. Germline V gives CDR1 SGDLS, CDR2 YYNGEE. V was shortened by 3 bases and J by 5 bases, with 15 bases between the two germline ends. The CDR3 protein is CASSARGYGDQPQHF. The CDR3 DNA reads TGTGCCAGCAGCGCCAGGGGTTATGGGGATCAGCCCCAGCATTTT.

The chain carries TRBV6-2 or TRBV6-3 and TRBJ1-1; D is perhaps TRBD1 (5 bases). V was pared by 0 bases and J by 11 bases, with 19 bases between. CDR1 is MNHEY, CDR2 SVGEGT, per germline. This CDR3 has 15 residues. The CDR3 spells CASSYSTTGLSAAFF. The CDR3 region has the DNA TGTGCCAGCAGTTACTCGACGACGGGACTCTCGGCGGCTTTCTTT.

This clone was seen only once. The CDR3 is CASSPAELSYYGYTF. In DNA form, the CDR3 reads TGTGCCAGCAGTCCGGCAGAGCTCTCTTACTATGGCTACACCTTC. The chain is built from TRBV2 and TRBJ1-2, with D hard to call. The germline V gene has CDR1 SNHLY and CDR2 FYNNEI. The CDR3 extends over 15 amino acids. With 5 bases removed from V and 3 bases from J, the gap between germline ends came to 16 bases. The complete variable domain, with remaining parts taken from reference TRBV2 and TRBJ1-2, reads EPEVTQTPSHQVTQMGQEVILRCVPISNHLYFYWYRQILGQKVEFLVSFYNNEISEKSEIFDDQFSVERPDGSNFTLKIRSTKLEDSAMYFCASSPAELSYYGYTFGSGTRLTVV.

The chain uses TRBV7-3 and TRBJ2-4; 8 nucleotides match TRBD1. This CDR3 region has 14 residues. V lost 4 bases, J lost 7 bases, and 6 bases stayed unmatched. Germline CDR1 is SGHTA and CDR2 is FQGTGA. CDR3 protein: CASSSGQAPNIQYF. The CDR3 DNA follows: TGTGCCAGCAGCTCGGGACAGGCCCCGAACATTCAGTACTTC.

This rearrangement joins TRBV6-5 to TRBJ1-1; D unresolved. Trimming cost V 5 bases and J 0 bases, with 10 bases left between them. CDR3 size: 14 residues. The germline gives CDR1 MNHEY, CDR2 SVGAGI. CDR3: CASSRSLVNTEAFF. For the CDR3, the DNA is TGTGCCAGCAGTCGTTCCTTGGTGAACACTGAAGCTTTCTTT.

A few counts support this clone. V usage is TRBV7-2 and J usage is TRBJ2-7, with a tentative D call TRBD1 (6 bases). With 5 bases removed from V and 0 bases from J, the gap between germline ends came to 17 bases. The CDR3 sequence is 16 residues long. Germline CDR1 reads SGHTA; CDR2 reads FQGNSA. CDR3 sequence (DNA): TGTGCCAGCAGCCTAACCCGGGACACGAGCTCCTACGAGCAGTACTTC. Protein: CASSLTRDTSSYEQYF. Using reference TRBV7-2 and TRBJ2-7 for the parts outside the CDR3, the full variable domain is GAGVSQSPSNKVTEKGKDVELRCDPISGHTALYWYRQSLGQGLEFLIYFQGNSAPDKSGLPSDRFSAERTGGSVSTLTIQRTQQEDSAVYLCASSLTRDTSSYEQYFGPGTRLTVT.

This CDR3 reads CASSLGTVNEKLFF. The CDR3 bases are TGCGCCAGCAGCCTCGGGACGGTTAATGAAAAACTGTTTTTT. The V and J genes are TRBV5-1 and TRBJ1-4; TRBD1 might be the D (5 bases). The CDR3 loop spans 14 amino acids. The ends were cut back, 4 bases at V and 4 bases at J, with 11 bases in the middle. Germline lookup yields CDR1 SGHRS and CDR2 YFSETQ.

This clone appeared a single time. In nucleotides, the CDR3 is TGTGCCAGCACCCGAAAACCGGACAGCTATGGCTACACCTTC. Translation: CASTRKPDSYGYTF. The V call is TRBV27, the J call TRBJ1-2; possible D gene TRBD1, 6 bases. The CDR3 spans 14 residues. The germline CDR1 and CDR2 sequences are MNHEY and SMNVEV (reference sequence). V lost 7 bases and J lost 4, with 16 bases in between.

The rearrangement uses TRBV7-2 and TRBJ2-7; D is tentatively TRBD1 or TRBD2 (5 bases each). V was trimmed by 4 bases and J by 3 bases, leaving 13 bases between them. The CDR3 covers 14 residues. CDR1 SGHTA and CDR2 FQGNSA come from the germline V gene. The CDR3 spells CASSSGRKYYEQYF. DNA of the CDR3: TGTGCCAGCAGCTCGGGACGGAAATACTACGAGCAGTACTTC.

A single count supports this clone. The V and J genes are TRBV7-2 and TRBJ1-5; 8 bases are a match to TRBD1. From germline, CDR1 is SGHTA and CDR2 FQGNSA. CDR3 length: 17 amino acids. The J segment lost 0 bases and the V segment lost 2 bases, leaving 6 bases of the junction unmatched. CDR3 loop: CASSLIGTGNSNQPQHF. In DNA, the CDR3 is TGTGCCAGCAGCTTAATTGGGACAGGAAATAGCAATCAGCCCCAGCATTTT.

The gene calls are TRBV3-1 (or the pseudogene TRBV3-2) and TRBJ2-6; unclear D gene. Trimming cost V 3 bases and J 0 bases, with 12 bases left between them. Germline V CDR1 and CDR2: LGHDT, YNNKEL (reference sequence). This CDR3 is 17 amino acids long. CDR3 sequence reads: CASSQDLVNSGANVLTF. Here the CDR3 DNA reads TGTGCCAGCAGCCAGGACCTCGTTAACTCTGGGGCCAACGTCCTGACTTTC.

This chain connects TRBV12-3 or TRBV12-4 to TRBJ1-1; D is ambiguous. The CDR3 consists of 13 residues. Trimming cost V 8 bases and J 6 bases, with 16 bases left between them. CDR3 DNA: TGTGCCAGCGGCGTCGGGGTAGACGCTGAAGCTTTCTTT. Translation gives CASGVGVDAEAFF.

CDR3 amino acids: CATGGTGFRYEQYF. DNA of the CDR3: TGTGCCACCGGGGGGACAGGGTTTAGGTACGAGCAGTACTTC. V is TRBV6-5 and J is TRBJ2-7, with TRBD1 matching 9 bases. V trimming: 10 bases; J trimming: 4 bases; junction bases outside the gene matches: 11. The germline V gene encodes CDR1 MNHEY and CDR2 SVGAGI. CDR3 length: 14 residues.

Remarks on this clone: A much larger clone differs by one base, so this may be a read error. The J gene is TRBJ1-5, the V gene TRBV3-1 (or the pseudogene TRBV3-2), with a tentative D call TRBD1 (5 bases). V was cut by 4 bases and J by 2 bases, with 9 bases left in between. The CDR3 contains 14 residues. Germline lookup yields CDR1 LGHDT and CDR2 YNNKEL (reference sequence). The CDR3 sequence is CASSPAGGNQPQHF. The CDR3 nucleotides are TGTGCCAGCAGCCCGGCGGGGGGCAATCAGCCCCAGCATTTT.

Written as DNA, the CDR3 is TGCAGCGTTGACACGACATTCGAGCAGTTCTTC. Its translation is CSVDTTFEQFF. This sequence joins TRBV29-1 and TRBJ2-1; D is uncertain. The CDR3 loop spans 11 amino acids. Trimming cost V 3 bases and J 10 bases, with 10 bases left between them. Germline lookup yields CDR1 SQVTM and CDR2 ANQGSEA.

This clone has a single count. The CDR3 here is CASSFTGGSDTGELFF. Written as DNA, the CDR3 is TGCGCCAGCAGCTTCACAGGGGGTAGTGACACCGGGGAGCTGTTTTTT. V is TRBV5-1 and J is TRBJ2-2, with 8 bases fitting TRBD1. The germline V gene encodes CDR1 SGHRS and CDR2 YFSETQ. CDR3 length: 16 residues. Trimming took 2 bases from V and 3 from J; bases not matched to a gene: 6.

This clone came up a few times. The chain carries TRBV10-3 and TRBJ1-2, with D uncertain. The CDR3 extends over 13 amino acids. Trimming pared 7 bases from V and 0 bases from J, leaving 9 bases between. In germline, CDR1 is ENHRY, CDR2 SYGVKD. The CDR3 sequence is CAIMPATNYGYTF. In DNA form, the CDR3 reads TGTGCCATCATGCCAGCGACTAACTATGGCTACACCTTC.

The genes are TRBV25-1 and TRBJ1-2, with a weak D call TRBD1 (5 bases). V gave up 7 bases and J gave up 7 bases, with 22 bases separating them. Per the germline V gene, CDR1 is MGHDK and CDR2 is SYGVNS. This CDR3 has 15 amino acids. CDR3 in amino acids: CASIPQTDRRVGYTF. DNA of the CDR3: TGTGCCAGCATCCCGCAGACAGACCGGAGGGTTGGCTACACCTTC.